A selection of T cell receptor beta chains follows, all from one sample in a study of cytomegalovirus exposure and HLA in healthy donors. This table comes from immunoSEQ multiplex PCR, and its TCRdb copy is limited to in-frame clones, with some not included. This sample carries about 120,000 clones, about 81% of them seen once, and the ten largest clones take less than 3.5%. Sequences were obtained from PBMCs. All receptors derive from a woman between 40 and 55 years old in good health and CMV-seropositive. Each CDR3 is given with its conserved first and last residue. The D gene is left open where the match is weak. Only part of the rows carry a size: once, few, many, or a class if the clone is expanded.

clone_size: NA
j_call: TRBJ1-2
d_call: NA
v_call: TRBV29-1
cdr3_aa: CSVENSNYGYTF
cdr3_nt: TGCAGCGTTGAGAATAGTAACTATGGCTACACCTTC

clone_size: NA
j_call: TRBJ2-5
d_call: TRBD1
v_call: TRBV13
cdr3_aa: CASSSGTGRETQYF
cdr3_nt: TGTGCCAGCAGCTCTGGGACAGGGAGGGAGACCCAGTACTTC

clone_size: NA
j_call: TRBJ2-1
d_call: TRBD2
v_call: TRBV27
cdr3_aa: CASSWTSDYNEQFF
cdr3_nt: TGTGCCAGCAGTTGGACTAGTGATTACAATGAGCAGTTCTTC

clone_size: NA
j_call: TRBJ2-3
d_call: TRBD2
v_call: TRBV4-2
cdr3_aa: CASSQDGLAGATSTDTQYF
cdr3_nt: TGTGCCAGCAGCCAAGATGGACTAGCGGGGGCTACAAGCACAGATACGCAGTATTTT

clone_size: few
j_call: TRBJ1-1
d_call: NA
v_call: TRBV28
cdr3_aa: CGVQAGGTEAFF
cdr3_nt: TGTGGGGTACAAGCGGGAGGAACTGAAGCTTTCTTT

clone_size: NA
j_call: TRBJ1-1
d_call: TRBD1
v_call: TRBV5-4
cdr3_aa: CASSSPAAGGNTEAFF
cdr3_nt: TGTGCCAGCAGCTCCCCGGCGGCAGGGGGAAACACTGAAGCTTTCTTT

clone_size: NA
j_call: TRBJ2-5
d_call: TRBD2
v_call: TRBV13
cdr3_aa: CASSFREGGPQETQYF
cdr3_nt: TGTGCCAGCAGCTTCCGGGAGGGGGGTCCACAAGAGACCCAGTACTTC

clone_size: NA
j_call: TRBJ1-5
d_call: TRBD1
v_call: TRBV19
cdr3_aa: CASSMQLLGQGIKWPQHF
cdr3_nt: TGTGCCAGTAGTATGCAACTCTTAGGACAGGGTATTAAGTGGCCCCAGCATTTT

clone_size: once
j_call: TRBJ1-1
d_call: NA
v_call: TRBV4-1
cdr3_aa: CASSQGAVVNTEAFF
cdr3_nt: TGCGCCAGCAGCCAAGGAGCGGTCGTGAACACTGAAGCTTTCTTT

clone_size: NA
j_call: TRBJ1-3
d_call: NA
v_call: TRBV18
cdr3_aa: CASSPSQGSGNTIYF
cdr3_nt: TGTGCCAGCTCACCGTCCCAGGGATCTGGAAACACCATATATTTT

clone_size: few
j_call: TRBJ2-1
d_call: NA
v_call: TRBV4-3
cdr3_aa: CASSQSLVGSYNEQFF
cdr3_nt: TGCGCCAGCAGCCAGTCACTAGTAGGCTCCTACAATGAGCAGTTCTTC

clone_size: NA
j_call: TRBJ1-5
d_call: TRBD1
v_call: TRBV6-1
cdr3_aa: CASTSGQASQPQHF
cdr3_nt: TGTGCCAGCACCTCCGGACAGGCGTCGCAGCCCCAGCATTTT

clone_size: once
j_call: TRBJ1-3
d_call: NA
v_call: TRBV28
cdr3_aa: CASSFSVNTIYF
cdr3_nt: TGTGCCAGCAGTTTTTCGGTAAACACCATATATTTT

clone_size: NA
j_call: TRBJ1-4
d_call: TRBD1
v_call: TRBV29-1
cdr3_aa: CSVGETGVPFGKLFF
cdr3_nt: TGCAGCGTTGGAGAGACAGGGGTTCCGTTCGGAAAACTGTTTTTT

clone_size: NA
j_call: TRBJ2-3
d_call: NA
v_call: TRBV5-4
cdr3_aa: CASMKEYSDTQYF
cdr3_nt: TGTGCCAGCATGAAGGAGTACTCAGATACGCAGTATTTT

clone_size: NA
j_call: TRBJ2-5
d_call: NA
v_call: TRBV6-5
cdr3_aa: CASRRSTGIGETQYF
cdr3_nt: TGTGCCAGCCGCCGGTCTACAGGGATTGGAGAGACCCAGTACTTC

clone_size: NA
j_call: TRBJ2-7
d_call: NA
v_call: TRBV25-1
cdr3_aa: CASSGDTGYEQYF
cdr3_nt: TGTGCCAGCAGTGGGGACACAGGATACGAGCAGTACTTC

clone_size: NA
j_call: TRBJ1-1
d_call: NA
v_call: TRBV29-1
cdr3_aa: CSVEGFHTEAFF
cdr3_nt: TGCAGCGTTGAGGGCTTTCACACTGAAGCTTTCTTT

clone_size: NA
j_call: TRBJ2-1
d_call: TRBD1
v_call: TRBV29-1
cdr3_aa: CSVEWSGRQGFYNEQFF
cdr3_nt: TGCAGCGTTGAATGGTCCGGCAGACAGGGGTTCTACAATGAGCAGTTCTTC

clone_size: NA
j_call: TRBJ1-1
d_call: TRBD1
v_call: TRBV28
cdr3_aa: CASSFKTGERTEAFF
cdr3_nt: TGTGCCAGCAGTTTTAAGACAGGGGAGAGGACTGAAGCTTTCTTT

clone_size: NA
j_call: TRBJ1-1
d_call: NA
v_call: TRBV6-6
cdr3_aa: CASSRPGGGIEAFF
cdr3_nt: TGTGCCAGCAGTCGCCCGGGGGGCGGCATTGAAGCTTTCTTT

clone_size: few
j_call: TRBJ1-4
d_call: TRBD1
v_call: TRBV28
cdr3_aa: CASNPWDRGIKSLIF
cdr3_nt: TGTGCCAGCAACCCCTGGGACAGGGGAATTAAGTCGTTGATTTTT

clone_size: NA
j_call: TRBJ2-3
d_call: NA
v_call: TRBV7-3
cdr3_aa: CASSVRGEGTDTQYF
cdr3_nt: TGTGCCAGCAGCGTCAGGGGAGAAGGGACAGATACGCAGTATTTT

clone_size: NA
j_call: TRBJ2-7
d_call: TRBD2
v_call: TRBV27
cdr3_aa: CASRLGGGYEQYF
cdr3_nt: TGTGCCAGCAGGCTCGGGGGGGGGTACGAGCAGTACTTC

clone_size: NA
j_call: TRBJ2-1
d_call: NA
v_call: TRBV12-5
cdr3_aa: CASGFGAGAYNEQFF
cdr3_nt: TGTGCTAGTGGGTTCGGCGCAGGGGCCTACAATGAGCAGTTCTTC

clone_size: NA
j_call: TRBJ1-2
d_call: NA
v_call: TRBV4-3
cdr3_aa: CASSVKDSPNYGYTF
cdr3_nt: TGCGCCAGCAGCGTAAAGGACAGCCCTAACTATGGCTACACCTTC

clone_size: NA
j_call: TRBJ2-3
d_call: TRBD2
v_call: TRBV11-2
cdr3_aa: CASSPTAGAPDTQYF
cdr3_nt: TGTGCCAGCAGCCCCACAGCGGGAGCGCCAGATACGCAGTATTTT

clone_size: NA
j_call: TRBJ2-1
d_call: NA
v_call: TRBV5-1
cdr3_aa: CASKDSPSSYNEQFF
cdr3_nt: TGCGCCAGCAAGGACTCACCTAGCTCCTACAATGAGCAGTTCTTC

clone_size: NA
j_call: TRBJ2-2
d_call: TRBD2
v_call: TRBV9
cdr3_aa: CASSVGLAENTGELFF
cdr3_nt: TGTGCCAGCAGCGTCGGCCTAGCGGAAAACACCGGGGAGCTGTTTTTT

clone_size: NA
j_call: TRBJ1-1
d_call: TRBD1
v_call: TRBV5-1
cdr3_aa: CASSPGQASEAFF
cdr3_nt: TGCGCCAGCAGCCCCGGACAGGCCTCTGAAGCTTTCTTT

clone_size: few
j_call: TRBJ2-1
d_call: TRBD2
v_call: TRBV29-1
cdr3_aa: CSVGHTGLAGYYNEQFF
cdr3_nt: TGCAGCGTTGGTCATACAGGGTTAGCGGGGTACTACAATGAGCAGTTCTTC

clone_size: NA
j_call: TRBJ2-2
d_call: TRBD2
v_call: TRBV4-2
cdr3_aa: CASSPPGRAHTGELFF
cdr3_nt: TGTGCCAGCAGCCCCCCGGGGAGGGCCCACACCGGGGAGCTGTTTTTT

clone_size: once
j_call: TRBJ2-1
d_call: TRBD1
v_call: TRBV28
cdr3_aa: CASSSGQGSYNEQFF
cdr3_nt: TGTGCCAGCAGTTCGGGACAGGGCTCCTACAATGAGCAGTTCTTC

clone_size: NA
j_call: TRBJ1-1
d_call: NA
v_call: TRBV6-1
cdr3_aa: CASSERGRRGTEAFF
cdr3_nt: TGTGCCAGCAGTGAAAGAGGTCGGAGGGGCACTGAAGCTTTCTTT

clone_size: NA
j_call: TRBJ2-7
d_call: TRBD1
v_call: TRBV7-8
cdr3_aa: CASSLGTGREQYF
cdr3_nt: TGTGCCAGCAGCTTAGGGACAGGGAGAGAGCAGTACTTC

clone_size: NA
j_call: TRBJ2-4
d_call: TRBD1
v_call: TRBV7-2
cdr3_aa: CASSIEDRGNIQYF
cdr3_nt: TGTGCCAGCAGCATAGAGGACAGGGGAAACATTCAGTACTTC

clone_size: NA
j_call: TRBJ2-7
d_call: NA
v_call: TRBV19
cdr3_aa: CASSIVTATVSYEQYF
cdr3_nt: TGTGCCAGTAGTATAGTGACAGCAACCGTCTCCTACGAGCAGTACTTC

clone_size: NA
j_call: TRBJ1-1
d_call: TRBD1
v_call: TRBV6-4
cdr3_aa: CASSDPDRARGTEAFF
cdr3_nt: TGCGCCAGCAGTGACCCGGACAGGGCCCGAGGCACTGAAGCTTTCTTT

clone_size: NA
j_call: TRBJ2-7
d_call: TRBD2
v_call: TRBV7-8
cdr3_aa: CASSPPPGLAGGLEQYF
cdr3_nt: TGTGCCAGCAGCCCTCCCCCGGGACTAGCGGGAGGTTTAGAGCAGTACTTC

clone_size: NA
j_call: TRBJ1-1
d_call: NA
v_call: TRBV7-3
cdr3_aa: CASSAGANTEAFF
cdr3_nt: TGTGCCAGCAGCGCAGGGGCAAACACTGAAGCTTTCTTT

clone_size: NA
j_call: TRBJ2-7
d_call: NA
v_call: TRBV28
cdr3_aa: CASSLSGSAYEQYF
cdr3_nt: TGTGCCAGCAGTTTGTCGGGGTCCGCCTACGAGCAGTACTTC

clone_size: NA
j_call: TRBJ2-7
d_call: NA
v_call: TRBV10-3
cdr3_aa: CATLDSSSSYEQYF
cdr3_nt: TGTGCCACTTTGGACAGTTCTAGCTCCTACGAGCAGTACTTC

clone_size: NA
j_call: TRBJ2-2
d_call: NA
v_call: TRBV6-5
cdr3_aa: CASRQGPGELFF
cdr3_nt: TGTGCCAGCAGGCAGGGCCCCGGGGAGCTGTTTTTT

clone_size: NA
j_call: TRBJ1-2
d_call: TRBD1
v_call: TRBV6-4
cdr3_aa: CASSPTGAHGYTF
cdr3_nt: TGTGCCAGCAGTCCGACAGGGGCGCATGGCTACACCTTC

clone_size: NA
j_call: TRBJ2-1
d_call: TRBD2
v_call: TRBV28
cdr3_aa: CASKLAVYNEQFF
cdr3_nt: TGTGCCAGCAAGCTAGCGGTCTACAATGAGCAGTTCTTC

clone_size: NA
j_call: TRBJ1-5
d_call: TRBD1
v_call: TRBV18
cdr3_aa: CASSRTGNQPQHF
cdr3_nt: TGTGCCAGCTCACGGACAGGGAATCAGCCCCAGCATTTT

clone_size: once
j_call: TRBJ1-1
d_call: NA
v_call: TRBV7-6
cdr3_aa: CASRPGSIGNTEAFF
cdr3_nt: TGTGCCAGCAGACCCGGGTCAATCGGGAACACTGAAGCTTTCTTT